One and the same sample provided the 7 T cell receptor beta chains below, sequenced in a study of long-term antiretroviral therapy in people with HIV. Survey level was the resolution at which the v3.0 immunoSEQ assay ran. Sequencing used immunoSEQ multiplex PCR; TCRdb keeps in-frame clones, though not all of them. The data hold under 25,000 clones, with 93% observed a single time. The sample in question was unsorted PBMCs, obtained 7.6 years after starting antiretroviral therapy. The source is a woman in her thirties or forties with HIV.

The genes are TRBV2 and TRBJ1-1, with D hard to call. This CDR3 spans 12 amino acids. Germline V gene lookup returns CDR1 SNHLY and CDR2 FYNNEI. The V and J ends lost 8 bases and 6 bases respectively, with 13 bases between them. The CDR3 spells CASEFGVSEAFF. Written as DNA, the CDR3 is TGTGCCAGCGAGTTTGGTGTATCTGAAGCTTTCTTT.

DNA of the CDR3: TGTGCCAGCAGCTCCGCCCAGGGCTCCTACGAGCAGTACTTC. This encodes CASSSAQGSYEQYF. The chain uses TRBV7-6 and TRBJ2-7; possible D gene TRBD1, 5 bases. The length of the CDR3 is 14 residues. V dropped 4 bases and J dropped 0 bases, with 10 bases sitting between them. CDR1 is SGHVS and CDR2 is FNYEAQ in the germline V gene.

The rearrangement joins TRBV29-1 to TRBJ2-1; D possibly corresponds to TRBD1 (6 bases). With 3 bases removed from V and 0 bases from J, the gap between germline ends came to 12 bases. Germline loops: CDR1 SQVTM, CDR2 ANQGSEA. The CDR3 is 15 amino acids. CDR3 residues: CSVEGTLISYNEQFF. The CDR3 DNA follows: TGCAGCGTTGAGGGGACACTGATCTCCTACAATGAGCAGTTCTTC.

This clone was seen just once. This chain uses TRBV7-2 with TRBJ2-7; D perhaps matches TRBD1 (5 bases). The CDR3 runs 14 residues. Germline V lookup: CDR1 SGHTA, CDR2 FQGNSA. V was pared by 5 bases and J by 1 base, with 12 bases between. CDR3 bases: TGTGCCAGCAGCCCCTTCAGGGTTTCCTACGAGCAGTACTTC. Amino acids: CASSPFRVSYEQYF.

This clone was found once. The gene calls are TRBV19 and TRBJ2-3; D is possibly TRBD1 (5 bases). CDR1 is LNHDA, CDR2 SQIVND, per germline (reference sequence). The ends were cut back, 4 bases at V and 1 base at J, with 15 bases in the middle. This CDR3 region has 16 residues. This chain's CDR3 is CASSTDRQGGTDTQYF. The CDR3 region has the DNA TGTGCCAGTAGTACAGACCGTCAGGGCGGCACAGATACGCAGTATTTT. Complete variable domain (other parts from reference TRBV19 and TRBJ2-3): DGGITQSPKYLFRKEGQNVTLSCEQNLNHDAMYWYRQDPGQGLRLIYYSQIVNDFQKGDIAEGYSVSREKKESFPLTVTSAQKNPTAFYLCASSTDRQGGTDTQYFGPGTRLTVL.

The chain combines TRBV19 with TRBJ2-2, with D possibly matching TRBD2 (6 bases). The germline CDR1 and CDR2 sequences are LNHDA and SQIVND (reference sequence). V lost 5 bases, J lost 5 bases, and 18 bases lay in between. The length of the CDR3 is 16 residues. CDR3 sequence (DNA): TGTGCCAGTAGTCCACATGGAGGGGAAGCAACCGGGGAGCTGTTTTTT. Translating gives CASSPHGGEATGELFF.

The chain joins TRBV7-3 to TRBJ2-3; TRBD2 agrees at 9 bases. V lost 2 bases and J lost 9; bases outside the gene matches: 9. Germline CDR1 is SGHTA and CDR2 is FQGTGA. The CDR3 spans 15 residues. CDR3 loop: CASSLGLAGQMTQYF. For the CDR3, the DNA is TGTGCCAGCAGCTTAGGGCTAGCGGGGCAAATGACGCAGTATTTT.